The entry that follows covers one TCR beta chain sequence. Its antigen has not been determined. It has no much larger one-base neighbor in the sample; base qualities were not kept. V loses 0 bases of germline sequence and J loses 5 bases, and the interval between the two ends is 9 bases. Including the terminal cysteine and phenylalanine, the CDR3 comprises 14 residues. Solely the CDR3 DNA is kept, with 42 bases framed from the first base. CDR1 and CDR2, per the germline V gene, are SGDLS and YYNGEE. The source of the sample is a study of blood T cell repertoires in COVID-19 (TCRdb year 2020). Regarding the complete study: Samples covering the acute and convalescent phases of COVID-19 were provided by collaborators in the United States, Italy and Spain. The repertoires were made available in a free public database intended to serve as a resource for research on the immune response to SARS-CoV-2. The prospective study material was composed of cDNA or gDNA derived from T cells, B-cell-depleted T cells, or PBMCs. HLA class I and class II types, where available, came from metadata supplied by the sample provider rather than from assay-based typing. The sample metadata nearly always contained a de-identified subject ID, COVID-19 status, age in years and sex. The dataset comprised deeply sampled blood TCRbeta repertoires from subjects exposed to, actively infected with, or recovered from COVID-19. Samples were obtained from the ongoing ImmuneRACE study (first 160 participants) and from approximately 1,200 subjects provided by 6 global collaborators. On the study overall, not on this receptor specifically: The amount of clinical and demographic metadata varied by source and participant and was provided uncurated.

Collaborating institutions collected whole blood in K2EDTA tubes following their own protocols. For TCRbeta analysis, collaborator samples were shipped as frozen whole blood, as isolated PBMCs, or as DNA extracted from either sample type. TCRbeta CDR3 regions were amplified from genomic DNA by means of the immunoSEQ Assay, a bias-controlled multiplex PCR. The original pipeline was this. The number of nucleated cells in each sample was estimated by amplification of reference gene primers within the assay. To quantify the absolute abundance of each unique TCRbeta CDR3 rearrangement, sequence reads were collapsed and filtered. For each sample, productive Simpson clonality was calculated as the square root of Simpson's diversity index over productive rearrangements. TCRdb stores this immuneACCESS table with in-frame sequences only. Part of the clones is absent; in the studies checked, under half of the shortfall reflects unresolved V genes, and no reason is known for the rest. Clone size and the V and J calls come from that table; the DNA yielded D and trimming. The sample table holds almost 300,000 clones, of which around 87% were seen once. The top ten constitute 1.3% of the sample.

This TCR was recovered from a man between 70 and 80 years old with acute or convalescent COVID-19. This sequence uses TRBV9 and TRBJ1-3; the D gene remains uncertain. Sequencing input: peripheral blood. CDR3 sequence: CASSVGQERNTIYF. The DNA sequence is TGTGCCAGCAGCGTAGGTCAGGAACGAAACACCATATATTTT.